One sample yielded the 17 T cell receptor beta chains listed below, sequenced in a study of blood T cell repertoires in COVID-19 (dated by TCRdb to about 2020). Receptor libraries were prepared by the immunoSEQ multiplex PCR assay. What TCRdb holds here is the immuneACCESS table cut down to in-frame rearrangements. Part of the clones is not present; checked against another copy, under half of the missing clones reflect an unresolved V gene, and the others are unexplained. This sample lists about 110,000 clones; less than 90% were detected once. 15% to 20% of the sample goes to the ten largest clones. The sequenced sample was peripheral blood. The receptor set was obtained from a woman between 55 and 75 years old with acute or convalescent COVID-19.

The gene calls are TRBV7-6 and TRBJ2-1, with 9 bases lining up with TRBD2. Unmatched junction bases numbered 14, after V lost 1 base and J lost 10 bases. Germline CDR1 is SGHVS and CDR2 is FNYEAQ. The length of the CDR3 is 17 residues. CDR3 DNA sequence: TGTGCCAGCAGCTTAGGGGTGTCAGCGGGAGGTACGGGAGAGCAGTTCTTC. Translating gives CASSLGVSAGGTGEQFF.

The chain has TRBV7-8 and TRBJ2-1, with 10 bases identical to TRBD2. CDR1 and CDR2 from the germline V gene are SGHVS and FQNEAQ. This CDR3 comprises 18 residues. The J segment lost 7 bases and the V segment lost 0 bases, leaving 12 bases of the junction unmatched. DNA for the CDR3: TGTGCCAGCAGCTTAGCGCAGCGAGCGGGGGGGTCTTTTAATGAGCAGTTCTTC. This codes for CASSLAQRAGGSFNEQFF.

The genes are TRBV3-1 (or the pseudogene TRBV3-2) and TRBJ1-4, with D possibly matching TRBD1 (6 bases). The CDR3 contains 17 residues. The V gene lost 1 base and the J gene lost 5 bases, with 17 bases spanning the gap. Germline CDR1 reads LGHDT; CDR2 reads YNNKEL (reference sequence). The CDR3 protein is CASSQVPGHFSNEKLFF. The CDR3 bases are TGTGCCAGCAGCCAAGTCCCGGGACATTTTTCAAATGAAAAACTGTTTTTT.

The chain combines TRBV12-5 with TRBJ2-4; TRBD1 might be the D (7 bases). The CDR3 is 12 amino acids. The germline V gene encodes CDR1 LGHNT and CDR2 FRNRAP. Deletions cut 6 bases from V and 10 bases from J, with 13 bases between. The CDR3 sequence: CASGEGAGIQYF. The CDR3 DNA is TGTGCTAGTGGGGAGGGGGCTGGGATTCAGTACTTC.

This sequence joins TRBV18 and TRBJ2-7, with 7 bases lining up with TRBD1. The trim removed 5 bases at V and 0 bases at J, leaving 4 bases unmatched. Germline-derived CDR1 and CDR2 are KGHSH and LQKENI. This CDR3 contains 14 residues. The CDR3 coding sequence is TGTGCCAGCTCAGCTGGACAGGCCTCCTACGAGCAGTACTTC. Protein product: CASSAGQASYEQYF.

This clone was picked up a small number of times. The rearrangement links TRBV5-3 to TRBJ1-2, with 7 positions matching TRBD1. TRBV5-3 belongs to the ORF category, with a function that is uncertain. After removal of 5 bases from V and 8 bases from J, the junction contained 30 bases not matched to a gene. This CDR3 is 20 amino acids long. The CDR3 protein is CARRADGTDPFNYGFLGYTF. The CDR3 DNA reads TGTGCCAGAAGGGCCGATGGGACAGACCCCTTTAACTATGGCTTTCTGGGCTACACCTTC.

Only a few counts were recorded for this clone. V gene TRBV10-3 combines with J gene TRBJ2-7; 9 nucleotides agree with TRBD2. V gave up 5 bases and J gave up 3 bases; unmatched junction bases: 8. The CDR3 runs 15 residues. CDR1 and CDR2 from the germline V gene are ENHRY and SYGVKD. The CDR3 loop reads CAISPPSGNSYEQYF. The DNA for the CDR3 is TGTGCCATCAGTCCTCCTAGCGGGAACAGCTACGAGCAGTACTTC.

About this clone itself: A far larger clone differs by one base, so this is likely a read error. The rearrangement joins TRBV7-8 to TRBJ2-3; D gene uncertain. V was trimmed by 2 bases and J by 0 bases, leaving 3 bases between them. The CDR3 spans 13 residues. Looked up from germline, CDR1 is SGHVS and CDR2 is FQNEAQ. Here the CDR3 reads CASSLLSTDTQYF. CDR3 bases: TGTGCCAGCAGCTTACTGAGCACAGATACGCAGTATTTT.

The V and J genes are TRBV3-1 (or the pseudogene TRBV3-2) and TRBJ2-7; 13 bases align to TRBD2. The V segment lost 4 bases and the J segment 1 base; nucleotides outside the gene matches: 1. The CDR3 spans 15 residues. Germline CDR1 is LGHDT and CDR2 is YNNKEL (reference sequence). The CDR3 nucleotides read TGTGCCAGCAGCCTGGGACTAGCGGGGTCCTACGAGCAGTACTTC. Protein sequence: CASSLGLAGSYEQYF.

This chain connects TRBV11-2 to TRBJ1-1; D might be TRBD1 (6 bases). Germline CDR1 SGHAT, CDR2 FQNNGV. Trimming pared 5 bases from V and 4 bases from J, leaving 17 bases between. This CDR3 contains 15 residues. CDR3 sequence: CASSAYRVPGTEAFF. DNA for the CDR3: TGTGCCAGCAGCGCCTACAGGGTACCGGGCACTGAAGCTTTCTTT. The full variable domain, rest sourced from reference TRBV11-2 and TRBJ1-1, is EAGVAQSPRYKIIEKRQSVAFWCNPISGHATLYWYQQILGQGPKLLIQFQNNGVVDDSQLPKDRFSAERLKGVDSTLKIQPAKLEDSAVYLCASSAYRVPGTEAFFGQGTRLTVV.

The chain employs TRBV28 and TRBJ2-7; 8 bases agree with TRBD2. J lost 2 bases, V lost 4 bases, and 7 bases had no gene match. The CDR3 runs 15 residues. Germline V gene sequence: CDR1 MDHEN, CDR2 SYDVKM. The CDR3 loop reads CASSSTSGWAYEQYF. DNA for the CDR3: TGTGCCAGCAGTTCTACTAGCGGTTGGGCCTACGAGCAGTACTTC.

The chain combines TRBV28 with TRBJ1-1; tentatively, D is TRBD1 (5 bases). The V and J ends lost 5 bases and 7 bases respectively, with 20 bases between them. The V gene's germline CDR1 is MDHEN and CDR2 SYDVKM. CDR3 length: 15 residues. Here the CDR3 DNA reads TGTGCCAGCAGTCCGCCTGGGAGGGGTGAGCTTGAAGCTTTCTTT. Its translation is CASSPPGRGELEAFF.

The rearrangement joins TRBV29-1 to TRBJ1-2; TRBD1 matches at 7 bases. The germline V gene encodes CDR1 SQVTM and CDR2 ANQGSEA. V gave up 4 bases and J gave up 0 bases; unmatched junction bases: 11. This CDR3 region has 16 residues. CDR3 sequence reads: CSVADRERPSNYGYTF. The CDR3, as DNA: TGCAGCGTTGCCGACAGGGAGCGGCCTTCTAACTATGGCTACACCTTC.

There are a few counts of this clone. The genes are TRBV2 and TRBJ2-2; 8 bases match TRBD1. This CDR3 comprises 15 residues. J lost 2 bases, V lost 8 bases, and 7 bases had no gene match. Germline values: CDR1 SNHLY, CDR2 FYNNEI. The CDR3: CASGGTGDNTGELFF. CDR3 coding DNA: TGTGCCAGCGGGGGGACAGGTGATAACACCGGGGAGCTGTTTTTT.

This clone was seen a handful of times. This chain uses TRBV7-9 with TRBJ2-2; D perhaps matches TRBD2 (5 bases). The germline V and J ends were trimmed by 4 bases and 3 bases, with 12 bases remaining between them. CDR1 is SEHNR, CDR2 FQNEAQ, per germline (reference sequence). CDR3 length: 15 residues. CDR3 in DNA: TGTGCCAGCAGCTCCCGGGGTAGGGACACCGGGGAGCTGTTTTTT. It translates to CASSSRGRDTGELFF.

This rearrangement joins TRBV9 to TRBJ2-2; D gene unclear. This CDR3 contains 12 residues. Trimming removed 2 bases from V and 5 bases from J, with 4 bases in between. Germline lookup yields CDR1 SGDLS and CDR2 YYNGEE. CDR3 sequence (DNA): TGTGCCAGCAGCGTCAATACCGGGGAGCTGTTTTTT. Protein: CASSVNTGELFF. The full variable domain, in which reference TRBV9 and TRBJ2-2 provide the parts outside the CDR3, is DSGVTQTPKHLITATGQRVTLRCSPRSGDLSVYWYQQSLDQGLQFLIQYYNGEERAKGNILERFSAQQFPDLHSELNLSSLELGDSALYFCASSVNTGELFFGEGSRLTVL.

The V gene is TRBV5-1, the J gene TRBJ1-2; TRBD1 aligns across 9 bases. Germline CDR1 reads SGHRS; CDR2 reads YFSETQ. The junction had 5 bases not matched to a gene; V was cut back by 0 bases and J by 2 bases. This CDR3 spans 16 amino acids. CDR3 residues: CASSLAAGTGNYGYTF. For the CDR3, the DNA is TGCGCCAGCAGCTTGGCGGCCGGGACAGGGAACTATGGCTACACCTTC.